The clone carrying this T cell receptor (beta chain) was recorded many times. Its antigen is still unknown. Time point given: patch test 2, 6 weeks after DPC sensitization. Treatment indicated: therapeutic diphenylcyclopropenone sensitization with weekly scalp DPC. Patches went on only after blood had been drawn each time. Suited to DPC and affected by alopecia, the donors ranged from 18 to 70 years old. These data belong to a study of human T cells and chemical hapten exposure. Points from the study as a whole: With DPC sensitization, TCRs exceeding 1 in 1000 frequency showed no change.

TCRdb independently ran MiXCR on the RACE reads; one entry per CDR3 protein. The sample carries some 150,000 distinct CDR3 sequences, approximately 12% recorded once. The sample in question was whole blood, obtained in connection with sensitization to the hapten diphenylcyclopropenone (DPC). This receptor was obtained from a woman aged 50 to 65 with alopecia areata. Some clones in this sample may be carry-over from other donors' samples.

The CDR3 nucleotides are TGCGCCAGCAGTTCCGGGACAGGGATGAACACTGAAGCTTTCTTT. Its translation: CASSSGTGMNTEAFF. The chain joins TRBV5-1 to TRBJ1-1; 9 nucleotides line up with TRBD1. Trimming removed 5 bases from V and 0 bases from J; junction bases left unmatched: 5. This CDR3 contains 15 residues. Germline V lookup: CDR1 SGHRS, CDR2 YFSETQ. Together with reference TRBV5-1 and TRBJ1-1, the CDR3 gives the full variable domain: KAGVTQTPRYLIKTRGQQVTLSCSPISGHRSVSWYQQTPGQGLQFLFEYFSETQRNKGNFPGRFSGRQFSNSRSEMNVSTLELGDSALYLCASSSGTGMNTEAFFGQGTRLTVV.